This T cell receptor (beta chain) is drawn from a study of cytomegalovirus exposure and HLA in healthy donors. The study's findings and limits: The authors later found TCR association rates varying by HLA locus, with DRB1 most and HLA-C fewest. When the data were analyzed later, several of the most significant clusters appeared to be linked to common viral pathogens.

Amplification used 60 Vbeta primers and 13 Jbeta primers. Sequencing was performed with immunoSEQ multiplex PCR; in TCRdb, only in-frame clones are kept and a portion is missing. The data contain tens of thousands of clones, 80% to 90% of them singletons. With 3 bases removed from V and 0 bases from J, the gap between germline ends came to 9 bases. Germline assignment: CDR1 LGHNA and CDR2 YSLEER. The CDR3 contains 15 residues. This clone was recorded only once. The antigen is unknown. Source material: PBMCs. This clonotype was sampled from a man aged 18 to 30 in good health and CMV-seronegative. V gene TRBV4-3 combines with J gene TRBJ2-1, with D maybe TRBD2 (6 bases). The CDR3 sequence is CASSHRESSYNEQFF. The CDR3 coding sequence is TGCGCCAGCAGCCACCGGGAGAGCTCCTACAATGAGCAGTTCTTC.